This TCR beta chain was obtained from a study of Graves' ophthalmopathy and Graves' hyperthyroidism. The authors amplified TCR beta CDR3 regions from RNA transcripts. HTBI-primed RT-PCR formed the first round, and a multiplex PCR formed the second. MiXCR, run by TCRdb on the multiplex PCR reads, gives a single entry per CDR3 protein. There are about 210,000 distinct CDR3 sequences in the sample; around 28% occur only once, and 9.1% lies in the top ten. Sequenced material: peripheral blood. This clonotype originated in a man aged 45-65 years with Graves' ophthalmopathy.

CDR3 DNA: TGTGCCAGCAGTTTGGAGGGTATGAATTCACCCCTCCACTTT. Encoded protein: CASSLEGMNSPLHF. V is TRBV28 and J is TRBJ1-6; D is unresolved. The CDR3 length is 14 residues. V gave up 3 bases and J gave up 7 bases, with 10 bases separating them. From germline, CDR1 is MDHEN and CDR2 SYDVKM.